Listed here are 2 T cell receptor beta chains from one sample, sequenced in a study of cytomegalovirus exposure and HLA in healthy donors. Profiled with immunoSEQ multiplex PCR; TCRdb holds only in-frame clones, not every one. The sample records approximately 220,000 clones, about 90% being singletons. Material: PBMCs. The origin of the receptors is a woman aged 18 to 35 in good health and CMV-seronegative.

The V call is TRBV11-2, the J call TRBJ1-2, with 8 bases aligning to TRBD1. V trimming: 2 bases; J trimming: 7 bases; junction bases outside the gene matches: 9. Germline lookup yields CDR1 SGHAT and CDR2 FQNNGV. CDR3 length: 15 amino acids. CDR3 DNA sequence: TGTGCCAGCAGCTTACGGGCTGGGACAGGACTTGGCTACACCTTC. Its protein is CASSLRAGTGLGYTF.

Only one count was recorded for this clone. The chain employs TRBV5-4 and TRBJ2-1; D unclear. The CDR3 consists of 13 residues. Trimming removed 4 bases from V and 8 bases from J, with 13 bases in between. Germline assignment: CDR1 SGHNT and CDR2 YYREEE (reference sequence). CDR3 sequence reads: CASSLPSEYEQFF. The CDR3, as DNA: TGTGCCAGCAGCCTCCCTTCGGAGTATGAGCAGTTCTTC.